Listed below are T cell receptor beta chains from one sample, sequenced in a study of blood T cell repertoires in COVID-19. Repertoires were generated with immunoSEQ multiplex PCR, while TCRdb's copy carries only in-frame clones and drops some. The sample carries some 270,000 clones, 70% to 90% recorded once. Sequenced material: PBMCs or T cells enriched from blood (not recorded which). The receptor source for this set is a woman between 50 and 59 years old who had been exposed to COVID-19. Both conserved end residues are trimmed from each CDR3.

TRBV6-5	ASIGMDTVQY
TRBV5-5	ASSPIPASGLTGELF
TRBV5-1	ASRPLDRPDNEQF
TRBV19	ASSIGRGSAEAF
TRBV7-2	ASSLITDTQY
TRBV5-4	ASSLMRNTEAF
TRBV6-2/TRBV6-3	ASSWRDRLYTGELF
TRBV28	ASSLGVSGGVSYNEQF
TRBV19	ASSGWTGEGSGELF
TRBV5-6	ASSRDLEAF
TRBV3-1/TRBV3-2	ASSQRERAGYT
TRBV12-3/TRBV12-4	ASRLGGRGF
TRBV6-6	ASSYRGREKLF
TRBV15	ATSIGGGNEKLF
TRBV3-1/TRBV3-2	ASSSSGVGNTEAF
TRBV18	ASSPLPGRVRHSPLH
TRBV10-3	AISAGQGEQF
TRBV7-9	ASSSPITMNTEAF
TRBV12-3/TRBV12-4	ASSRGRTGELF